This T cell receptor (beta chain) was identified during a study of radiotherapy plus CTLA-4 blockade in lung cancer. Study information: Among enrolled patients, 15% to 20% responded and about 30% achieved disease control. The study's findings and limits: Following radiotherapy plus ipilimumab, tumor-derived TCR clones expanded in the blood.

Sequenced by immunoSEQ multiplex PCR; TCRdb stores in-frame clones only, minus some. Of roughly 54,000 clones in the sample, roughly 84% were seen once. J gave up 5 bases and V 5 bases, and 8 bases lay outside the gene matches. CDR1 MNHNS and CDR2 SASEGT come from the germline V gene. The CDR3 spans 14 residues. Notes on this clone: Its antigen is as yet unknown.

The study gave focal radiation plus ipilimumab CTLA-4 blockade to patients with chemo-refractory metastatic non-small-cell lung cancer. The chain uses TRBV6-1 and TRBJ2-7; 8 bases align to TRBD1. This TCR came from a human donor with non-small cell lung cancer who had a partial response to radiotherapy plus ipilimumab. Specimen: peripheral blood, collected from a patient treated with radiotherapy plus ipilimumab. The CDR3 coding sequence is TGTGCCAGCAGTACCCGACAGGGGATAAACGAGCAGTACTTC. Translation gives CASSTRQGINEQYF.